These 24 T cell receptor beta chains originate from one sample sequenced in a study of blood T cell repertoires in COVID-19. The method was immunoSEQ multiplex PCR; TCRdb's version includes in-frame clones alone and lacks a portion of them. The table records roughly 67,000 clones, 60% to 85% of them present only once. Specimen: peripheral blood. These receptors were collected from a human donor in a cohort sampled during active COVID-19.

This clone has only one observation. The chain is built from TRBV20-1 and TRBJ1-4; tentatively, D is TRBD1 (5 bases). V shed 3 bases and J shed 6 bases, with 14 bases lying between them. The CDR3 is 14 residues long. Germline V gene lookup returns CDR1 DFQATT and CDR2 SNEGSKA (reference sequence). CDR3 bases: TGCAGTGCTAGTGGTTCAGGGTTTTATGAAAAACTGTTTTTT. Protein: CSASGSGFYEKLFF.

The CDR3 nucleotides are TGTGCCAGCAGTGAAGCTGGGAGCTCCTCGGCCGAGCAGTACTTC. Protein product: CASSEAGSSSAEQYF. The chain combines TRBV6-1 with TRBJ2-7; possibly TRBD2 for D (5 bases). CDR1 MNHNS and CDR2 SASEGT come from the germline V gene. The V gene lost 0 bases and the J gene lost 6 bases, with 15 bases spanning the gap. The CDR3 is 15 amino acids.

The chain uses TRBV5-1 and TRBJ1-4; 8 bases align to TRBD1. The CDR3 covers 15 residues. V was clipped by 1 base and J by 8 bases; unmatched bases: 7. Germline assignment: CDR1 SGHRS and CDR2 YFSETQ. CDR3 in amino acids: CASSLSGTGREKLFF. The DNA for the CDR3 is TGCGCCAGCAGCTTGTCCGGGACAGGCCGCGAAAAACTGTTTTTT.

The chain is built from TRBV5-1 and TRBJ2-3, with 7 bases lining up with TRBD1. In germline, CDR1 is SGHRS, CDR2 YFSETQ. The CDR3 consists of 15 residues. Unmatched junction bases numbered 7, after V lost 4 bases and J lost 2 bases. The CDR3 DNA reads as TGCGCCAGCAGCGAGGGGGCTATACTCACAGATACGCAGTATTTT. It specifies CASSEGAILTDTQYF.

In nucleotides, the CDR3 is TGTGCCACCAGCCCGAACAGGCCTCGGGCCACTGAAGCTTTCTTT. As protein: CATSPNRPRATEAFF. The gene calls are TRBV15 and TRBJ1-1; the D gene is possibly TRBD1 (5 bases). CDR3 size: 15 residues. Germline V gene sequence: CDR1 LNHNV, CDR2 YYDKDF (reference sequence). V was shortened by 5 bases and J by 4 bases, with 17 bases between the two germline ends.

The rearrangement joins TRBV7-9 to TRBJ1-2, with 7 positions matching TRBD1. The CDR3 contains 15 residues. The germline gives CDR1 SEHNR, CDR2 FQNEAQ (reference sequence). V shed 4 bases and J 0 bases; nucleotides not matched to a gene: 5. This CDR3 reads CASSSDRDANYGYTF. The CDR3 bases are TGTGCCAGCAGCTCCGACAGGGACGCTAACTATGGCTACACCTTC. The whole variable domain, remainder taken from reference TRBV7-9 and TRBJ1-2, is DTGVSQNPRHKITKRGQNVTFRCDPISEHNRLYWYRQTLGQGPEFLTYFQNEAQLEKSRLLSDRFSAERPKGSFSTLEIQRTEQGDSAMYLCASSSDRDANYGYTFGSGTRLTVV.

The gene calls are TRBV5-4 and TRBJ2-1; D gene uncertain. CDR1 and CDR2 (germline): SGHNT, YYREEE (reference sequence). CDR3 length: 14 residues. V was pared by 0 bases and J by 7 bases, with 11 bases between. The CDR3 nucleotides are TGTGCCAGCAGCTTGGACTCCGTCGGGAATGAGCAGTTCTTC. Its translation is CASSLDSVGNEQFF. Filled out from reference TRBV5-4 and TRBJ2-1, the complete variable domain reads ETGVTQSPTHLIKTRGQQVTLRCSSQSGHNTVSWYQQALGQGPQFIFQYYREEENGRGNFPPRFSGLQFPNYSSELNVNALELDDSALYLCASSLDSVGNEQFFGPGTRLTVL.

This chain joins TRBV2 and TRBJ2-7; TRBD1 matches at 9 bases. The CDR3 consists of 13 residues. Looked up from germline, CDR1 is SNHLY and CDR2 is FYNNEI. J gave up 4 bases and V 9 bases, and 7 bases lay outside the gene matches. The CDR3 reads CASRDRVGYEQYF. CDR3 DNA sequence: TGTGCCAGTCGGGACAGGGTAGGGTACGAGCAGTACTTC. Looking up the rest from reference TRBV2 and TRBJ2-7 gives the full variable domain: EPEVTQTPSHQVTQMGQEVILRCVPISNHLYFYWYRQILGQKVEFLVSFYNNEISEKSEIFDDQFSVERPDGSNFTLKIRSTKLEDSAMYFCASRDRVGYEQYFGPGTRLTVT.

In its sample, this clone was seen a few times. This chain links TRBV7-9 with TRBJ2-1, with 12 bases lining up with TRBD2. This CDR3 has 17 amino acids. Germline values: CDR1 SEHNR, CDR2 FQNEAQ (reference sequence). V was clipped by 0 bases and J by 8 bases; unmatched bases: 8. DNA for the CDR3: TGTGCCAGCAGCTTAGCGGGAGGACTAGCGGGAATGTATGAGCAGTTCTTC. This codes for CASSLAGGLAGMYEQFF.

The DNA for the CDR3 is TGTGCCAGCAGCTTAGATGCACCCAGGGTAACTGGAAACACCATATATTTT. Amino acids: CASSLDAPRVTGNTIYF. V gene TRBV7-2 combines with J gene TRBJ1-3, with D perhaps TRBD1 (5 bases). This CDR3 spans 17 amino acids. V was clipped by 1 base and J by 2 bases, with 15 bases between them. Germline V gives CDR1 SGHTA, CDR2 FQGNSA. The full variable domain, rest sourced from reference TRBV7-2 and TRBJ1-3, is GAGVSQSPSNKVTEKGKDVELRCDPISGHTALYWYRQSLGQGLEFLIYFQGNSAPDKSGLPSDRFSAERTGGSVSTLTIQRTQQEDSAVYLCASSLDAPRVTGNTIYFGEGSWLTVV.

The gene calls are TRBV2 and TRBJ2-2, with D perhaps TRBD2 (5 bases). The CDR3 runs to 11 residues. Trimming removed 10 bases from V and 7 bases from J, with 10 bases in between. The germline V gene encodes CDR1 SNHLY and CDR2 FYNNEI. The CDR3 is CATRGIGELFF. The CDR3 coding sequence is TGTGCCACCCGGGGTATCGGGGAGCTGTTTTTT.

The chain joins TRBV11-3 to TRBJ1-1, with D perhaps matching TRBD1 (5 bases). Germline CDR1 SGHNT, CDR2 YENEEA. V dropped 0 bases and J dropped 4 bases, with 9 bases sitting between them. The CDR3 is 14 amino acids. CDR3: CASSLEGGSTEAFF. The DNA for the CDR3 is TGTGCCAGCAGCTTAGAGGGGGGGAGCACTGAAGCTTTCTTT.

The chain is built from TRBV4-2 and TRBJ1-5; 10 nucleotides match TRBD1. The CDR3 spans 17 residues. The germline gives CDR1 LGHNA, CDR2 YNFKEQ. The V gene end was trimmed by 1 base and the J gene end by 4 bases; junction bases not matched to a gene: 7. The CDR3: CASSQVIPGQGNQPQHF. The CDR3 nucleotides are TGTGCCAGCAGCCAAGTAATCCCGGGACAGGGGAATCAGCCCCAGCATTTT.

This clone was seen only a few times. The chain carries TRBV19 and TRBJ2-2; D is unclear. Germline CDR1 reads LNHDA; CDR2 reads SQIVND (reference sequence). The V and J ends lost 5 bases and 2 bases respectively, with 6 bases between them. CDR3 size: 13 residues. The CDR3 DNA is TGTGCCAGTAGTCTTTCTAACACCGGGGAGCTGTTTTTT. Translated, it gives CASSLSNTGELFF.

The CDR3 nucleotides read TGTGCCTGGAGTCGAAAGCAGGCGAATTCACCCCTCCACTTT. It translates to CAWSRKQANSPLHF. The V gene is TRBV30, the J gene TRBJ1-6; D remains ambiguous. This CDR3 region has 14 residues. Germline values: CDR1 GTSNPN, CDR2 SVGIG (reference sequence). The V end was cut by 2 bases, the J end by 7 bases, with 12 bases between.

The chain links TRBV10-3 to TRBJ2-2, with 12 positions matching TRBD1. J gave up 4 bases and V 10 bases, and 19 bases lay outside the gene matches. CDR3 length: 19 amino acids. In germline, CDR1 is ENHRY, CDR2 SYGVKD. DNA of the CDR3: TGTGCCACCAGAAAGGCCGGGACAGGGGGCGTGTGGGTCACCGGGGAGCTGTTTTTT. Translated: CATRKAGTGGVWVTGELFF.

This sequence joins TRBV28 and TRBJ1-2; TRBD1 matches at 9 bases. Germline lookup yields CDR1 MDHEN and CDR2 SYDVKM. The CDR3 runs 14 residues. V shed 4 bases, J shed 4 bases, and the junction held 4 bases outside the gene matches. The chain's CDR3 is CASSSGQGSYGYTF. The CDR3 coding sequence is TGTGCCAGCAGTTCAGGACAGGGGAGCTATGGCTACACCTTC.

The chain joins TRBV3-1 (or the pseudogene TRBV3-2) to TRBJ2-1, with 11 bases aligning to TRBD1. CDR3 size: 15 residues. After removal of 3 bases from V and 4 bases from J, the junction contained 2 bases not matched to a gene. CDR1 is LGHDT and CDR2 is YNNKEL in the germline V gene (reference sequence). The CDR3: CASSQDRGPYNEQFF. The CDR3 bases are TGTGCCAGCAGCCAGGACAGGGGGCCTTACAATGAGCAGTTCTTC.

The V call is TRBV5-1, the J call TRBJ2-1, with a possible D match to TRBD1 (5 bases). The V and J ends lost 2 bases and 5 bases respectively, with 11 bases between them. The V gene's germline CDR1 is SGHRS and CDR2 YFSETQ. The CDR3 has 14 residues. CDR3 nucleotide sequence: TGCGCCAGCAGCTTCGTAGCAGGGAACAATGAGCAGTTCTTC. The encoded protein is CASSFVAGNNEQFF.

The chain has TRBV10-3 and TRBJ1-2, with D possibly matching TRBD1 (5 bases). CDR1 ENHRY and CDR2 SYGVKD come from the germline V gene. The CDR3 runs to 13 residues. V was pared by 8 bases and J by 8 bases, with 18 bases between. CDR3 in DNA: TGTGCCATCCAATCGGGGGTCGTTCAGGGCTACACCTTC. Translation gives CAIQSGVVQGYTF.

The chain has TRBV5-1 and TRBJ2-3, with D perhaps matching TRBD2 (6 bases). Germline V CDR1 and CDR2: SGHRS, YFSETQ. V shed 1 base and J shed 6 bases, with 9 bases lying between them. The CDR3 loop spans 13 amino acids. This CDR3 reads CASSLTGGDTQYF. CDR3 sequence (DNA): TGCGCCAGCAGCTTGACCGGGGGTGATACGCAGTATTTT.

This clone has more than one count but fewer than ten. The CDR3: CASSLTGGGPGELFF. The DNA for the CDR3 is TGTGCCAGCAGCTTAACCGGGGGGGGACCCGGGGAGCTGTTTTTT. The J gene is TRBJ2-2, the V gene TRBV11-2; 8 nucleotides match TRBD2. The CDR3 spans 15 residues. V shed 2 bases and J 6 bases; nucleotides not matched to a gene: 5. Germline V gives CDR1 SGHAT, CDR2 FQNNGV.

The rearrangement links TRBV2 to TRBJ2-7; D possibly corresponds to TRBD2 (5 bases). Trimming removed 0 bases at V and 5 bases at J, with 14 bases between. The germline V gene has CDR1 SNHLY and CDR2 FYNNEI. The CDR3 loop spans 15 amino acids. CDR3 in DNA: TGTGCCAGCAGTGAAGCAGGACTGTCTAGCAACGAGCAGTACTTC. Translating gives CASSEAGLSSNEQYF.

This clone was seen only once. The gene calls are TRBV28 and TRBJ1-5; maybe TRBD1 (6 bases). Germline lookup yields CDR1 MDHEN and CDR2 SYDVKM. V lost 7 bases and J lost 5, with 18 bases in between. This CDR3 is 15 amino acids long. In nucleotides, the CDR3 is TGTGCCAGCACCTTCTCGGGGGGGGCCGATCAGCCCCAGCATTTT. It translates to CASTFSGGADQPQHF.